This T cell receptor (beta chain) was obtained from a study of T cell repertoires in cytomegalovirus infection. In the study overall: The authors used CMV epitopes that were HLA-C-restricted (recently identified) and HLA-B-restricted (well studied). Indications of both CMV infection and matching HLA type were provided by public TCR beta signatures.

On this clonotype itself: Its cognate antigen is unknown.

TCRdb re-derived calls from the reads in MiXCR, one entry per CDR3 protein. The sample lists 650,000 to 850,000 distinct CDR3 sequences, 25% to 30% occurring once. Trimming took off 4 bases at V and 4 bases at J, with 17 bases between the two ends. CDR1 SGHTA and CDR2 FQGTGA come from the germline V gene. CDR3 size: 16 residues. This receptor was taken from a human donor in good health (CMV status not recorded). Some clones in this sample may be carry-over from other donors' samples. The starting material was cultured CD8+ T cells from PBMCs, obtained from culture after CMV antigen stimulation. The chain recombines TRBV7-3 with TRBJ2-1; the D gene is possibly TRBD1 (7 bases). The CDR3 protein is CASSSSSEGAYNEQFF. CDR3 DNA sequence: TGTGCCAGCAGCTCCTCATCGGAGGGGGCATACAATGAGCAGTTCTTC.